This T cell receptor (beta chain) was identified during a study of technical replicates of blood from several donors. Between the trimmed V and J ends, which lost 3 bases and 6 bases, there was a span of 12 bases. The CDR3 covers 13 residues. Per germline, CDR1 SGDLS and CDR2 YYNGEE. This table comes from immunoSEQ multiplex PCR, and its TCRdb copy is limited to in-frame clones, with some not included. The sample carries tens of thousands of clones, roughly 89% recorded once. Sequencing used T cells isolated from PBMCs. This chain links TRBV9 with TRBJ1-1; no definite D call. The source of this sequence is a human donor in good health. CDR3 bases: TGTGCCAGCAGCGCGCTGGACGGGGCTGAAGCTTTCTTT. Translation gives CASSALDGAEAFF.